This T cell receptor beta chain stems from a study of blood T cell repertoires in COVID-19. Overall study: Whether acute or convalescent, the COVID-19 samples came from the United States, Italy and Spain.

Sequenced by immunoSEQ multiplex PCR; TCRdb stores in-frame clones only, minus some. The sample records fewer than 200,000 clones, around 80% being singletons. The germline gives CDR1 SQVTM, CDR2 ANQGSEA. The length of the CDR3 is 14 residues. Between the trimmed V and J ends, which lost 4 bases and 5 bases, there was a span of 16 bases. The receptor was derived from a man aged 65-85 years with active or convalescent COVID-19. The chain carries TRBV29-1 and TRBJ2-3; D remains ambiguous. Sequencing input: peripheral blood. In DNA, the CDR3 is TGCAGCGTTGGGGCTGGGCACTTCCAAGATACGCAGTATTTT. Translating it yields CSVGAGHFQDTQYF.